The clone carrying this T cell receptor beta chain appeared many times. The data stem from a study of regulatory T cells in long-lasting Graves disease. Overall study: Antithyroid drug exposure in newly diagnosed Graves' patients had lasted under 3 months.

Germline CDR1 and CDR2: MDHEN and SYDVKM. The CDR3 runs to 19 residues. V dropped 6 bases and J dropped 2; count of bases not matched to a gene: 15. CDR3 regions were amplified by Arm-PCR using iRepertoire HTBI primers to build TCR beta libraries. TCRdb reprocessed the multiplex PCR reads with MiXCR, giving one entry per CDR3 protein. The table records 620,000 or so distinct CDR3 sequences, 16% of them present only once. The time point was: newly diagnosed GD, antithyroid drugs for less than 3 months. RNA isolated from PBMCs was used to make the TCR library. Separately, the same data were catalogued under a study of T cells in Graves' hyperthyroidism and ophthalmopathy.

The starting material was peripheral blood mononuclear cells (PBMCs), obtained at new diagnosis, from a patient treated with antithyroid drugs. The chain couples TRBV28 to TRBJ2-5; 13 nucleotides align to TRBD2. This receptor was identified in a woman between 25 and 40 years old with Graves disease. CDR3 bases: TGTGCCAGCAGCCGTAAAGGGATACTAGCGGGAGGGACGCAAGAGACCCAGTACTTC. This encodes CASSRKGILAGGTQETQYF.